These 23 T cell receptor beta chains were all obtained from the same sample, sequenced in a study of T-cell memory formation after mild COVID-19. TCRdb re-called the 5' RACE reads with MiXCR, one entry per CDR3 protein. Of fewer than 600,000 distinct CDR3 sequences listed, 20% to 25% are singletons. The sequenced sample consisted of PBMCs or a T cell subset sorted from them (not recorded which). All receptors come from an adult woman who had mild COVID-19 (a few samples of this study predate the infection). Cell type and time point are not known.

This clonotype was found a few times. The chain links TRBV4-1 to TRBJ1-1; maybe TRBD1 (5 bases). Germline CDR1 reads MGHRA; CDR2 reads YSYEKL. Trimming shortened V by 0 bases and J by 1 base, and 12 bases separated the two germline ends. The CDR3 totals 16 residues. The CDR3 protein is CASSQDRSRANTEAFF. The DNA for the CDR3 is TGCGCCAGCAGCCAAGATCGAAGCAGGGCGAACACTGAAGCTTTCTTT.

The V call is TRBV5-1, the J call TRBJ2-7; 7 bases align to TRBD1. V shed 2 bases and J 3 bases; nucleotides not matched to a gene: 8. Germline V gene sequence: CDR1 SGHRS, CDR2 YFSETQ. This CDR3 is built from 15 residues. The CDR3 here is CASSLPAGTDYEQYF. The CDR3 nucleotides read TGCGCCAGCAGCTTACCCGCCGGGACAGACTACGAGCAGTACTTC. The variable domain in full, with the rest retrieved from reference TRBV5-1 and TRBJ2-7, is KAGVTQTPRYLIKTRGQQVTLSCSPISGHRSVSWYQQTPGQGLQFLFEYFSETQRNKGNFPGRFSGRQFSNSRSEMNVSTLELGDSALYLCASSLPAGTDYEQYFGPGTRLTVT.

This clonotype was found a few times. The chain carries TRBV27 and TRBJ1-2; 10 bases agree with TRBD1. The CDR3 has 13 amino acids. CDR1 MNHEY and CDR2 SMNVEV come from the germline V gene (reference sequence). The V gene end was trimmed by 5 bases and the J gene end by 7 bases; junction bases not matched to a gene: 4. In nucleotides, the CDR3 is TGTGCCAGCAGTCGACAGGGGGCGGTTGGCTACACCTTC. Translation: CASSRQGAVGYTF.

The chain employs TRBV18 and TRBJ1-2, with D possibly TRBD1 on 5 matching bases. The CDR3 is 14 residues long. Looked up from germline, CDR1 is KGHSH and CDR2 is LQKENI. V was pared by 2 bases and J by 2 bases, with 9 bases between. The CDR3 is CASSPGADNYGYTF. In nucleotides, the CDR3 is TGTGCCAGCTCACCAGGGGCGGACAACTATGGCTACACCTTC.

The V gene is TRBV19, the J gene TRBJ1-2, with TRBD1 matching 8 bases. This CDR3 is built from 14 residues. The germline V gene encodes CDR1 LNHDA and CDR2 SQIVND (reference sequence). Trimming cost V 6 bases and J 5 bases; bases outside gene matches: 8. The CDR3 here is CASRTRGRGYGYTF. In DNA, the CDR3 is TGTGCCAGTAGGACCAGGGGGCGCGGTTATGGCTACACCTTC.

The gene calls are TRBV4-1 and TRBJ2-1; D perhaps matches TRBD2 (6 bases). This CDR3 region has 18 residues. The V gene lost 1 base and the J gene lost 1 base, with 17 bases spanning the gap. Per the germline V gene, CDR1 is MGHRA and CDR2 is YSYEKL. This CDR3 reads CASSQGLRGSGSYNEQFF. CDR3 DNA: TGCGCCAGCAGCCAAGGGCTTCGGGGGAGTGGGTCCTACAATGAGCAGTTCTTC.

The genes are TRBV7-9 and TRBJ1-2, with 8 bases lining up with TRBD1. V dropped 5 bases and J dropped 4; count of bases not matched to a gene: 9. The CDR3 covers 15 residues. Per the germline V gene, CDR1 is SEHNR and CDR2 is FQNEAQ (reference sequence). The CDR3 protein is CASSTTGAPFYGYTF. In nucleotides, the CDR3 is TGTGCCAGCAGCACGACAGGGGCTCCTTTCTATGGCTACACCTTC.

This clonotype has just a few counts. V is TRBV7-2 and J is TRBJ1-1; D remains unclear. The germline gives CDR1 SGHTA, CDR2 FQGNSA. V was clipped by 6 bases and J by 1 base, with 12 bases between them. The length of the CDR3 is 14 residues. CDR3 residues: CASRLGRKNTEAFF. The CDR3 DNA is TGTGCCAGCAGACTAGGACGGAAGAACACTGAAGCTTTCTTT.

This clonotype has more than one count but fewer than ten. This chain uses TRBV3-1 with TRBJ1-2; 8 bases align to TRBD1. V was pared by 1 base and J by 4 bases, with 11 bases of the junction left unmatched. This CDR3 spans 17 amino acids. CDR1 and CDR2 (germline): LGHDT, YNNKEL (reference sequence). The CDR3 loop reads CASSQGTGRTLFYGYTF. CDR3 DNA: TGTGCCAGCAGCCAAGGGACAGGGAGGACGTTATTCTATGGCTACACCTTC.

The chain uses TRBV9 and TRBJ2-1; D is undetermined. The ends were cut back, 0 bases at V and 6 bases at J, with 13 bases in the middle. CDR1 and CDR2 from the germline V gene are SGDLS and YYNGEE. CDR3 length: 15 amino acids. CDR3 region: CASSVVQGPGNEQFF. CDR3 nucleotides: TGTGCCAGCAGCGTAGTGCAAGGGCCAGGCAATGAGCAGTTCTTC.

This clonotype occurred a few times. This chain connects TRBV4-3 to TRBJ2-2, with 8 bases matching TRBD2. With V trimmed by 0 bases and J by 4 bases, 13 bases remained unmatched. The CDR3 is 19 residues long. Germline CDR1 is LGHNA and CDR2 is YSLEER. The CDR3 sequence: CASSQDWWTGGPGTGELFF. In DNA, the CDR3 is TGCGCCAGCAGCCAAGATTGGTGGACGGGAGGGCCGGGCACCGGGGAGCTGTTTTTT.

This clonotype showed up just a few times. The CDR3 here is CASSLSPYRGFGYTF. CDR3 DNA: TGTGCCAGCAGCTTAAGCCCCTACAGGGGGTTTGGCTACACCTTC. The chain recombines TRBV7-8 with TRBJ1-2; TRBD1 agrees at 8 bases. The CDR3 is 15 residues long. V lost 2 bases, J lost 7 bases, and 9 bases stayed unmatched. Germline V gene data show CDR1 as SGHVS and CDR2 as FQNEAQ. Complete variable domain (other parts from reference TRBV7-8 and TRBJ1-2): GAGVSQSPRYKVAKRGQDVALRCDPISGHVSLFWYQQALGQGPEFLTYFQNEAQLDKSGLPSDRFFAERPEGSVSTLKIQRTQQEDSAVYLCASSLSPYRGFGYTFGSGTRLTVV.

This clonotype was observed a few times. The chain carries TRBV10-3 and TRBJ2-7; 10 bases align to TRBD2. Germline V gene data show CDR1 as ENHRY and CDR2 as SYGVKD. Losses at the gene ends were 0 bases for V and 2 bases for J; bases not matched to a gene: 7. The CDR3 sequence is 17 residues long. CDR3 DNA sequence: TGTGCCATCAGTGAGTCGGATCTAGCGGGAGATACCTACGAGCAGTACTTC. Protein sequence: CAISESDLAGDTYEQYF.

V usage is TRBV16 and J usage is TRBJ2-3; D is uncertain. This CDR3 has 14 amino acids. Germline CDR1 is KGHSY and CDR2 is FQNENV. V shed 2 bases and J shed 3 bases, with 9 bases lying between them. Here the CDR3 DNA reads TGTGCCAGCAGCCAACGGCTGGGAACAGATACGCAGTATTTT. This sequence encodes CASSQRLGTDTQYF.

The rearrangement uses TRBV6-5 and TRBJ1-2, with 7 bases fitting TRBD1. Germline V gene data show CDR1 as MNHEY and CDR2 as SVGAGI. CDR3 size: 16 residues. V was clipped by 2 bases and J by 5 bases; unmatched bases: 11. CDR3 nucleotide sequence: TGTGCCAGCAGTTACACCTGGGTGGGACAGACTTATGGCTACACCTTC. Protein: CASSYTWVGQTYGYTF.

The chain is built from TRBV5-1 and TRBJ2-7; TRBD1 matches at 8 bases. CDR3 length equals 14 residues. Germline assignment: CDR1 SGHRS and CDR2 YFSETQ. Trimming at V came to 4 bases and at J to 6 bases, leaving 9 bases not matched to a gene. The CDR3 loop reads CASSPRTGPSEQYF. The CDR3 nucleotides are TGCGCCAGCAGCCCGAGGACAGGGCCGTCCGAGCAGTACTTC. Supplemented by reference TRBV5-1 and TRBJ2-7, the full variable domain reads KAGVTQTPRYLIKTRGQQVTLSCSPISGHRSVSWYQQTPGQGLQFLFEYFSETQRNKGNFPGRFSGRQFSNSRSEMNVSTLELGDSALYLCASSPRTGPSEQYFGPGTRLTVT.

DNA of the CDR3: TGCAGCGTTTCAGGGGGCCTACCTTCCAACACTGAAGCTTTCTTT. This translates into CSVSGGLPSNTEAFF. This chain joins TRBV29-1 and TRBJ1-1; 8 positions match TRBD1. Germline CDR1 and CDR2: SQVTM and ANQGSEA. J gave up 2 bases and V 5 bases, and 10 bases lay outside the gene matches. This CDR3 contains 15 residues.

V usage is TRBV27 and J usage is TRBJ1-1; a possible D gene is TRBD1 (5 bases). V was trimmed by 3 bases and J by 0 bases, leaving 11 bases between them. Germline CDR1 is MNHEY and CDR2 is SMNVEV (reference sequence). CDR3 length: 15 residues. The CDR3 DNA follows: TGTGCCAGCAGTTTGCTCGGGGACCTGAACACTGAAGCTTTCTTT. This gives the protein CASSLLGDLNTEAFF.

The chain uses TRBV20-1 and TRBJ2-3, with a weak D call TRBD2 (6 bases). V shed 6 bases and J shed 2 bases, with 18 bases lying between them. The CDR3 is 15 residues long. Germline V gene sequence: CDR1 DFQATT, CDR2 SNEGSKA (reference sequence). The CDR3 reads CSALLGLSFTDTQYF. The CDR3 DNA sequence: TGCAGTGCCCTGCTGGGACTTTCGTTCACAGATACGCAGTATTTT.

The chain uses TRBV6-5 and TRBJ2-7; TRBD1 aligns across 9 bases. This CDR3 region has 16 residues. The junction had 15 bases not matched to a gene; V was cut back by 6 bases and J by 6 bases. CDR1 and CDR2 from the germline V gene are MNHEY and SVGAGI. The chain's CDR3 is CASRGRDRARVSEQYF. CDR3 coding DNA: TGTGCCAGCAGGGGACGGGACAGGGCGAGAGTGAGCGAGCAGTACTTC.

This sequence joins TRBV7-9 and TRBJ2-5; 9 positions match TRBD1. The CDR3 is 15 amino acids. Germline lookup yields CDR1 SEHNR and CDR2 FQNEAQ (reference sequence). Trimming cost V 5 bases and J 5 bases; bases outside gene matches: 9. The CDR3 protein is CASSRRQGVEETQYF. CDR3 nucleotide sequence: TGTGCCAGCAGCCGAAGACAGGGGGTTGAGGAGACCCAGTACTTC.

A few counts support this clonotype. The chain has TRBV20-1 and TRBJ2-2, with TRBD1 as a possible D gene (6 bases). Germline-derived CDR1 and CDR2 are DFQATT and SNEGSKA (reference sequence). The CDR3 length is 15 residues. Trimming shortened V by 1 base and J by 3 bases, and 12 bases separated the two germline ends. CDR3 residues: CSARGLDRYTGELFF. The CDR3 bases are TGCAGTGCTAGAGGGTTGGACAGATACACCGGGGAGCTGTTTTTT.

This clonotype turned up a few times. The chain uses TRBV5-1 and TRBJ1-2, with D maybe TRBD1 (6 bases). The CDR3 length is 15 residues. V was cut by 4 bases and J by 3 bases, with 16 bases left in between. CDR1 is SGHRS, CDR2 YFSETQ, per germline. CDR3: CASSGGTPGDYGYTF. Written as DNA, the CDR3 is TGCGCCAGCAGCGGCGGGACACCCGGGGACTATGGCTACACCTTC.